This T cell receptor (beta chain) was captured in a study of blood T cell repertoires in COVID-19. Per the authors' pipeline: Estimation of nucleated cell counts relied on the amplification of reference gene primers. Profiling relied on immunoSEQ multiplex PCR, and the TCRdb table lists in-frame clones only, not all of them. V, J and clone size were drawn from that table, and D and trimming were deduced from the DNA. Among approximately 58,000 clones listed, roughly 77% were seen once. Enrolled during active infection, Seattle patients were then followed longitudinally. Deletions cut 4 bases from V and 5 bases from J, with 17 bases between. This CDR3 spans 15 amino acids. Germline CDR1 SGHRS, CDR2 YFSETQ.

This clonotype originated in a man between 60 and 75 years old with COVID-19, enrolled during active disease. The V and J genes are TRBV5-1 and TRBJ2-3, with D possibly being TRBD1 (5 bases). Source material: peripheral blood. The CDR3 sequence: CASSRGRQSGDTQYF. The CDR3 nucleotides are TGCGCCAGCAGCAGGGGAAGACAGTCCGGAGATACGCAGTATTTT.